This T cell receptor (beta chain) is from a study of technical replicates of blood from a few donors. Germline V gene sequence: CDR1 KGHSH, CDR2 LQKENI. Trimming took off 3 bases at V and 5 bases at J, with 5 bases between the two ends. This CDR3 contains 12 residues. Here immunoSEQ multiplex PCR was the method, and the copy in TCRdb shows in-frame clones only, minus some. The sample records about 81,000 clones, 90% to 96% being singletons. The rearrangement uses TRBV18 and TRBJ2-1; D gene uncertain. The receptor comes from a human donor in good health. The sequenced sample was T cells isolated from PBMCs. CDR3 sequence: CASSPLDNEQFF. The CDR3 DNA follows: TGTGCCAGCTCACCCCTTGACAATGAGCAGTTCTTC.